Presented here are 31 T cell receptor beta chains from one specimen sequenced in a study of T cells in localized non-small cell lung cancer. The table came from immunoSEQ multiplex PCR; TCRdb's copy has only in-frame clones and leaves some out. Here the sample spans about 23,000 clones, about 90% being singletons. Source: peripheral blood, taken before any cancer treatment. The receptor set was obtained from a woman aged 35 to 70 with stage I lung adenocarcinoma.

This clone was seen a few times. Other DNA sequences in the sample encode the same CDR3. J is TRBJ1-3 and V is TRBV7-2, with a tentative D call TRBD1 (5 bases). V lost 0 bases and J lost 0, with 9 bases in between. The CDR3 has 16 amino acids. Germline assignment: CDR1 SGHTA and CDR2 FQGNSA. The CDR3, as DNA: TGTGCCAGCAGCTTAGCGCCGGGGGGCTCTGGAAACACCATATATTTT. Protein product: CASSLAPGGSGNTIYF. The full variable domain, with the rest looked up from reference TRBV7-2 and TRBJ1-3, is GAGVSQSPSNKVTEKGKDVELRCDPISGHTALYWYRQSLGQGLEFLIYFQGNSAPDKSGLPSDRFSAERTGGSVSTLTIQRTQQEDSAVYLCASSLAPGGSGNTIYFGEGSWLTVV.

CDR3 in amino acids: CSVLRGEVYNEQFF. In DNA form, the CDR3 reads TGCAGCGTTCTCAGGGGGGAAGTCTACAATGAGCAGTTCTTC. The J gene is TRBJ2-1, the V gene TRBV29-1; D perhaps matches TRBD1 (7 bases). V was trimmed by 5 bases and J by 3 bases, leaving 14 bases between them. There are 14 residues in the CDR3. CDR1 SQVTM and CDR2 ANQGSEA come from the germline V gene.

The table lists this clone with a few counts. The chain recombines TRBV11-2 with TRBJ2-7; D possibly corresponds to TRBD1 (7 bases). This CDR3 is built from 14 residues. V gave up 4 bases and J gave up 2 bases, with 12 bases separating them. Germline CDR1 and CDR2: SGHAT and FQNNGV. CDR3 bases: TGTGCCAGCAGCTCGGTCAGGGGGGCCTACGAGCAGTACTTC. This encodes CASSSVRGAYEQYF.

The chain recombines TRBV4-1 with TRBJ1-2, with D unresolved. V lost 3 bases and J lost 2, with 4 bases in between. Looked up from germline, CDR1 is MGHRA and CDR2 is YSYEKL. CDR3 length: 12 residues. The chain's CDR3 is CASSQGNYGYTF. CDR3 DNA sequence: TGCGCCAGCAGCCAGGGGAACTATGGCTACACCTTC.

The chain is built from TRBV9 and TRBJ1-6; D perhaps matches TRBD1 (6 bases). Per germline, CDR1 SGDLS and CDR2 YYNGEE. The CDR3 has 15 residues. V was shortened by 0 bases and J by 9 bases, with 13 bases between the two germline ends. CDR3 in amino acids: CASSVGGTPSSPLHF. CDR3 DNA sequence: TGTGCCAGCAGCGTAGGCGGGACACCCTCTTCACCCCTCCACTTT.

The chain has TRBV7-9 and TRBJ1-2; possible D gene TRBD1, 6 bases. In germline, CDR1 is SEHNR, CDR2 FQNEAQ (reference sequence). V lost 4 bases and J lost 6, with 18 bases in between. This CDR3 has 15 amino acids. CDR3 sequence: CASSCTPTGRDGYTF. The CDR3 bases are TGTGCCAGCAGCTGTACACCGACAGGCAGGGATGGCTACACCTTC.

This chain links TRBV11-2 with TRBJ1-6; 9 bases fit TRBD1. In germline, CDR1 is SGHAT, CDR2 FQNNGV. The CDR3 is made up of 16 amino acids. V was pared by 7 bases and J by 9 bases, with 13 bases of the junction left unmatched. The CDR3 bases are TGTGCCAGCACCCTACTGCCGGGACAGGGTGTTTCACCCCTCCACTTT. It codes for CASTLLPGQGVSPLHF. The full variable domain, its missing parts supplied by reference TRBV11-2 and TRBJ1-6, is EAGVAQSPRYKIIEKRQSVAFWCNPISGHATLYWYQQILGQGPKLLIQFQNNGVVDDSQLPKDRFSAERLKGVDSTLKIQPAKLEDSAVYLCASTLLPGQGVSPLHFGNGTRLTVT.

This chain connects TRBV4-3 to TRBJ1-1; D remains ambiguous. The CDR3 extends over 14 amino acids. V lost 0 bases and J 2 bases, leaving 7 bases between the germline ends. Per germline, CDR1 LGHNA and CDR2 YSLEER. DNA of the CDR3: TGCGCCAGCAGCCAAGACCCAATAAACACTGAAGCTTTCTTT. It codes for CASSQDPINTEAFF.

The CDR3 here is CASSSTPRRNNEQFF. In DNA, the CDR3 is TGTGCCAGCAGCTCTACCCCCCGGCGAAACAATGAGCAGTTCTTC. This chain connects TRBV7-8 to TRBJ2-1; D remains unclear. CDR1 SGHVS and CDR2 FQNEAQ come from the germline V gene. V was trimmed by 4 bases and J by 5 bases, leaving 15 bases between them. This CDR3 is 15 amino acids long.

The chain joins TRBV7-9 to TRBJ1-1; possibly TRBD1 for D (6 bases). Trimming removed 7 bases from V and 4 bases from J, with 19 bases in between. Germline assignment: CDR1 SEHNR and CDR2 FQNEAQ (reference sequence). The CDR3 extends over 15 amino acids. CDR3 bases: TGTGCCAGCACTCCCGGCGGGGGCGATGTCACTGAAGCTTTCTTT. It is translated as CASTPGGGDVTEAFF. The whole variable domain, filled in from reference TRBV7-9 and TRBJ1-1, reads DTGVSQNPRHKITKRGQNVTFRCDPISEHNRLYWYRQTLGQGPEFLTYFQNEAQLEKSRLLSDRFSAERPKGSFSTLEIQRTEQGDSAMYLCASTPGGGDVTEAFFGQGTRLTVV.

In DNA form, the CDR3 reads TGTGCCAGCAGCTTGAACGCCGGGCCCCGGTACGAAAAACTGTTTTTT. Its translation is CASSLNAGPRYEKLFF. The chain couples TRBV7-2 to TRBJ1-4, with D unresolved. The germline V gene has CDR1 SGHTA and CDR2 FQGNSA. Trimming removed 3 bases from V and 8 bases from J, with 19 bases in between. The CDR3 loop spans 16 amino acids.

The chain uses TRBV7-2 and TRBJ2-3, with TRBD1 as a possible D gene (6 bases). CDR3 length: 13 residues. V was trimmed by 5 bases and J by 2 bases, leaving 8 bases between them. Germline V gene data show CDR1 as SGHTA and CDR2 as FQGNSA. The CDR3 sequence is CASSGQSTDTQYF. The CDR3 DNA reads TGTGCCAGCAGCGGACAGTCCACAGATACGCAGTATTTT. The full variable domain, with the rest looked up from reference TRBV7-2 and TRBJ2-3, is GAGVSQSPSNKVTEKGKDVELRCDPISGHTALYWYRQSLGQGLEFLIYFQGNSAPDKSGLPSDRFSAERTGGSVSTLTIQRTQQEDSAVYLCASSGQSTDTQYFGPGTRLTVL.

V and J are TRBV7-9 and TRBJ2-2; D uncertain. CDR1 is SEHNR and CDR2 is FQNEAQ in the germline V gene (reference sequence). This CDR3 region has 13 residues. V gave up 5 bases and J gave up 7 bases, with 11 bases separating them. CDR3: CASSPTSYGELFF. CDR3 coding DNA: TGTGCCAGCAGCCCCACCTCGTACGGGGAGCTGTTTTTT.

The V and J genes are TRBV5-6 and TRBJ2-3; no clear D. Trimming took 6 bases from V and 6 from J, leaving 11 bases between them. Per germline, CDR1 SGHDT and CDR2 YYEEEE. This CDR3 spans 12 amino acids. The CDR3 sequence is CASKGARDTQYF. DNA of the CDR3: TGTGCCAGCAAAGGCGCGCGGGATACGCAGTATTTT.

This chain joins TRBV27 and TRBJ1-5, with D possibly being TRBD1 (6 bases). Germline V gene sequence: CDR1 MNHEY, CDR2 SMNVEV (reference sequence). V lost 7 bases to trimming and J lost 5 bases, with 21 bases between them. The CDR3 is made up of 16 amino acids. The CDR3 is CASNPQGSKEDQPQHF. The CDR3 region has the DNA TGTGCCAGCAATCCCCAGGGGTCCAAGGAGGATCAGCCCCAGCATTTT.

The chain employs TRBV19 and TRBJ2-1; 8 positions match TRBD2. Unmatched junction bases numbered 8, after V lost 4 bases and J lost 6 bases. CDR1 LNHDA and CDR2 SQIVND come from the germline V gene (reference sequence). This CDR3 is built from 15 residues. CDR3 amino acids: CASSSSGGLRNEQFF. The CDR3 DNA follows: TGTGCCAGTAGTAGTTCGGGGGGGCTACGCAATGAGCAGTTCTTC.

V usage is TRBV9 and J usage is TRBJ2-3, with D possibly TRBD1 on 6 matching bases. The germline V gene encodes CDR1 SGDLS and CDR2 YYNGEE. The ends were cut back, 0 bases at V and 0 bases at J, with 11 bases in the middle. This CDR3 is 16 amino acids long. DNA for the CDR3: TGTGCCAGCAGCGTAGAGGTGAGGGGGAGCACAGATACGCAGTATTTT. Encoded protein: CASSVEVRGSTDTQYF.

The chain employs TRBV6-1 and TRBJ1-1; D might be TRBD1 (6 bases). The V gene's germline CDR1 is MNHNS and CDR2 SASEGT. The CDR3 has 17 amino acids. Trimming stripped 0 bases from V and 5 bases from J, with 19 bases between. The CDR3 DNA follows: TGTGCCAGCAGTGAAGCGGGAGGGGGGCCCCGGGGGACTGAAGCTTTCTTT. Encoded protein: CASSEAGGGPRGTEAFF.

The chain employs TRBV6-5 and TRBJ2-7; D is ambiguous. Germline V gene sequence: CDR1 MNHEY, CDR2 SVGAGI. CDR3 size: 12 residues. Deletions cut 6 bases from V and 4 bases from J, with 10 bases between. CDR3 sequence (DNA): TGTGCCAGCAGAGACACAGTATACGAGCAGTACTTC. This sequence encodes CASRDTVYEQYF.

The chain recombines TRBV5-1 with TRBJ2-3; TRBD2 matches at 8 bases. Losses at the gene ends were 4 bases for V and 4 bases for J; bases not matched to a gene: 5. Germline V gene sequence: CDR1 SGHRS, CDR2 YFSETQ. The CDR3 has 14 residues. The chain's CDR3 is CASSPWTSSDTQYF. The CDR3 nucleotides read TGCGCCAGCAGCCCGTGGACTAGCTCAGATACGCAGTATTTT.

The chain uses TRBV5-5 and TRBJ2-3; D uncertain. This CDR3 has 14 amino acids. V lost 0 bases and J 3 bases, leaving 8 bases between the germline ends. The germline V gene encodes CDR1 SGHKS and CDR2 YYEKEE (reference sequence). CDR3 nucleotide sequence: TGTGCCAGCAGCTTGGCCATGGAAACAGATACGCAGTATTTT. Translating gives CASSLAMETDTQYF.

The rearrangement links TRBV2 to TRBJ2-7; no clear D gene. Looked up from germline, CDR1 is SNHLY and CDR2 is FYNNEI. The ends were cut back, 8 bases at V and 3 bases at J, with 17 bases in the middle. The CDR3 loop spans 14 amino acids. The CDR3, as DNA: TGTGCCAGCGGGGAACCCCCTCGGGTCTACGAGCAGTACTTC. It translates to CASGEPPRVYEQYF.

This chain uses TRBV13 with TRBJ1-3; D is undetermined. Deletions cut 3 bases from V and 4 bases from J, with 10 bases between. The CDR3 contains 14 residues. In germline, CDR1 is PRHDT, CDR2 FYEKMQ (reference sequence). The CDR3, as DNA: TGTGCCAGCAGCTTCGACACAGAAGGAAACACCATATATTTT. Protein sequence: CASSFDTEGNTIYF.

This clone was seen only a few times. This chain connects TRBV5-1 to TRBJ1-2; D unresolved. Looked up from germline, CDR1 is SGHRS and CDR2 is YFSETQ. V was cut by 0 bases and J by 4 bases, with 1 base left in between. The CDR3 loop spans 11 amino acids. CDR3 amino acids: CASSLGYGYTF. CDR3 DNA sequence: TGCGCCAGCAGCTTGGGCTATGGCTACACCTTC. Full variable domain (rest looked up from reference TRBV5-1 and TRBJ1-2): KAGVTQTPRYLIKTRGQQVTLSCSPISGHRSVSWYQQTPGQGLQFLFEYFSETQRNKGNFPGRFSGRQFSNSRSEMNVSTLELGDSALYLCASSLGYGYTFGSGTRLTVV.

The chain has TRBV5-1 and TRBJ1-2; D may be TRBD1 (5 bases). Trimming left V 7 bases short and J 8 bases short, with 18 bases between. This CDR3 spans 13 amino acids. In germline, CDR1 is SGHRS, CDR2 YFSETQ. The CDR3 bases are TGCGCCAGCGGATTAACAGGCGAGGGCGGCTACACCTTC. Encoded protein: CASGLTGEGGYTF.

The chain combines TRBV6-1 with TRBJ1-2; 8 bases align to TRBD1. V was clipped by 6 bases and J by 4 bases; unmatched bases: 7. CDR1 and CDR2 (germline): MNHNS, SASEGT. This CDR3 spans 14 amino acids. CDR3 coding DNA: TGTGCCAGCAGCGGGACAGGAAAGGTCTATGGCTACACCTTC. It encodes CASSGTGKVYGYTF.

The V call is TRBV2, the J call TRBJ2-5; D is perhaps TRBD2 (6 bases). The J call is in doubt because the DNA end fits TRBJ2-7 better. The germline V gene has CDR1 SNHLY and CDR2 FYNNEI. The CDR3 covers 16 residues. CDR3 sequence (DNA): TGTGCCAGCGACGGTACGCCGGGGGTGGGGACCTACGAGCAGTACTTC. It translates to CASDGTPGVGTYEQYF.

CDR3: CASSSPGDGANVLTF. The CDR3 DNA reads as TGTGCCAGCAGTTCGCCAGGGGACGGGGCCAACGTCCTGACTTTC. The chain combines TRBV7-9 with TRBJ2-6; TRBD1 is a possible D gene (6 bases). Trimming removed 6 bases from V and 4 bases from J, with 13 bases in between. This CDR3 has 15 amino acids. CDR1 and CDR2 (germline): SEHNR, FQNEAQ (reference sequence).

This clone was found once. J is TRBJ1-1 and V is TRBV6-6; D gene uncertain. Trimming stripped 0 bases from V and 1 base from J, with 6 bases between. CDR1 MNHNY and CDR2 SVGAGI come from the germline V gene (reference sequence). This CDR3 has 14 amino acids. The CDR3 DNA sequence: TGTGCCAGCAGTTACTCAGAGGGGAACACTGAAGCTTTCTTT. Protein product: CASSYSEGNTEAFF.

The chain couples TRBV19 to TRBJ1-1; 7 bases map to TRBD1. Germline loops: CDR1 LNHDA, CDR2 SQIVND (reference sequence). V shed 7 bases, J shed 4 bases, and the junction held 12 bases outside the gene matches. This CDR3 has 15 amino acids. The DNA for the CDR3 is TGTGCCAGTACCTCCCAAGGGGGCGGCGGCACTGAAGCTTTCTTT. Amino acid sequence: CASTSQGGGGTEAFF. The variable domain in full, with the rest retrieved from reference TRBV19 and TRBJ1-1, is DGGITQSPKYLFRKEGQNVTLSCEQNLNHDAMYWYRQDPGQGLRLIYYSQIVNDFQKGDIAEGYSVSREKKESFPLTVTSAQKNPTAFYLCASTSQGGGGTEAFFGQGTRLTVV.

This clone was seen just once. V gene TRBV6-5 combines with J gene TRBJ2-5; D might be TRBD1 (6 bases). Per germline, CDR1 MNHEY and CDR2 SVGAGI. With 2 bases removed from V and 4 bases from J, the gap between germline ends came to 11 bases. This CDR3 has 14 amino acids. CDR3 loop: CASSYGIRGETQYF. CDR3 coding DNA: TGTGCCAGCAGTTACGGGATCAGGGGAGAGACCCAGTACTTC.